Described below is a single TCR beta chain sequence and its context. These data come from a study of OX40 agonist ivuxolimab in advanced cancers. About the study: Those treated in dose escalation had hepatocellular carcinoma, melanoma, renal cell cancer or head and neck cancer.

Sequencing was performed with immunoSEQ multiplex PCR; in TCRdb, only in-frame clones are kept and a portion is missing. This table has about 79,000 clones, 90% to 95% appearing once. The source material was CD4+ or CD8+ T cells sorted from blood, sampled in a trial of the OX40 agonist ivuxolimab. This sequence was found in an adult with an advanced solid tumor such as melanoma, head and neck, liver or kidney cancer.

CDR3 sequence: CAISGDPYEQYF. In DNA, the CDR3 is TGTGCCATCAGTGGGGACCCCTACGAGCAGTACTTC. This chain joins TRBV10-3 and TRBJ2-7; D is perhaps TRBD1 or TRBD2 (5 bases each). The CDR3 has 12 residues. Germline values: CDR1 ENHRY, CDR2 SYGVKD. Trimming cost V 4 bases and J 2 bases, with 6 bases left between them.